A single sample is the source of the 11 T cell receptor beta chains below, sequenced in a study of T cell responses to AZD1222 COVID-19 vaccine. Clones were read by immunoSEQ multiplex PCR, and TCRdb kept only the in-frame ones, dropping some. In the table there are tens of thousands of clones, around 87% of which are singletons. Sequencing was performed on peripheral blood, taken 28 days after the second AZD1222 dose. The receptor source for this set is an adult who received the AZD1222 COVID-19 vaccine.

The rearrangement uses TRBV7-2 and TRBJ2-7; TRBD2 matches 10 bases. The CDR3 covers 16 residues. Germline values: CDR1 SGHTA, CDR2 FQGNSA. V gave up 2 bases and J gave up 4 bases; unmatched junction bases: 8. CDR3 residues: CASSLRESGGAYEQYF. CDR3 DNA: TGTGCCAGCAGCTTACGGGAGAGCGGGGGGGCTTACGAGCAGTACTTC.

The rearrangement links TRBV6-1 to TRBJ2-1, with D possibly TRBD1 on 6 matching bases. Per germline, CDR1 MNHNS and CDR2 SASEGT. This CDR3 has 14 residues. Trimming removed 1 base at V and 8 bases at J, with 12 bases between. As DNA, the CDR3 is TGTGCCAGCAGTGAAGGTGGGGGCCGGGATGAGCAGTTCTTC. Protein product: CASSEGGGRDEQFF.

The CDR3 loop is CASSGPGGPIDTQYF. The CDR3 region has the DNA TGTGCCAGCAGTGGACCGGGAGGGCCGATAGATACGCAGTATTTT. The chain uses TRBV2 and TRBJ2-3; 8 bases map to TRBD2. V shed 4 bases, J shed 5 bases, and the junction held 8 bases outside the gene matches. Germline CDR1 reads SNHLY; CDR2 reads FYNNEI. The CDR3 contains 15 residues.

The V and J genes are TRBV27 and TRBJ1-2; 7 nucleotides match TRBD1. The germline gives CDR1 MNHEY, CDR2 SMNVEV (reference sequence). The CDR3 contains 15 residues. V gave up 5 bases and J gave up 1 base; unmatched junction bases: 7. CDR3 in DNA: TGTGCCAGCAGTACTAAGACAGGGTTTAACTATGGCTACACCTTC. This gives the protein CASSTKTGFNYGYTF.

V is TRBV15 and J is TRBJ2-7, with 7 bases lining up with TRBD2. Germline V lookup: CDR1 LNHNV, CDR2 YYDKDF (reference sequence). The CDR3 consists of 13 residues. Unmatched junction bases numbered 9, after V lost 8 bases and J lost 5 bases. The CDR3 nucleotides are TGTGCCACCGCAGGGAGGGCCGGCGACGAGCAGTACTTC. Its protein is CATAGRAGDEQYF.

The rearrangement links TRBV7-9 to TRBJ1-2, with 7 nucleotides matching TRBD1. The CDR3 runs to 14 residues. The ends lost 4 bases at V and 7 bases at J; junction bases unmatched: 9. The germline CDR1 and CDR2 sequences are SEHNR and FQNEAQ (reference sequence). The CDR3 nucleotides read TGTGCCAGCAGCTCCCGAACAGGGGCTGGTGGCTACACCTTC. Translated: CASSSRTGAGGYTF.

This chain uses TRBV28 with TRBJ1-3; D unclear. This CDR3 spans 14 amino acids. Per germline, CDR1 MDHEN and CDR2 SYDVKM. V lost 3 bases and J 0 bases, leaving 6 bases between the germline ends. DNA for the CDR3: TGTGCCAGCAGTTTGGCTTACTCTGGAAACACCATATATTTT. Protein product: CASSLAYSGNTIYF.

The V gene is TRBV9, the J gene TRBJ1-2; 9 nucleotides align to TRBD1. The CDR3 covers 12 residues. V shed 8 bases, J shed 6 bases, and the junction held 5 bases outside the gene matches. Germline-derived CDR1 and CDR2 are SGDLS and YYNGEE. The CDR3 DNA follows: TGTGCCAGTCGAACAGGGGGCAATGGCTACACCTTC. Its protein is CASRTGGNGYTF. Full variable domain (remainder filled in from reference TRBV9 and TRBJ1-2): DSGVTQTPKHLITATGQRVTLRCSPRSGDLSVYWYQQSLDQGLQFLIQYYNGEERAKGNILERFSAQQFPDLHSELNLSSLELGDSALYFCASRTGGNGYTFGSGTRLTVV.

This rearrangement joins TRBV30 to TRBJ2-5, with TRBD2 matching 10 bases. Trimming removed 2 bases from V and 2 bases from J; junction bases left unmatched: 8. Germline V gene sequence: CDR1 GTSNPN, CDR2 SVGIG (reference sequence). This CDR3 comprises 16 residues. The CDR3 DNA sequence: TGTGCCTGGAGTTTAGGCCTTAGCGGGGGGCAAGAGACCCAGTACTTC. Translating gives CAWSLGLSGGQETQYF. Supplemented by reference TRBV30 and TRBJ2-5, the full variable domain reads SQTIHQWPATLVQPVGSPLSLECTVEGTSNPNLYWYRQAAGRGLQLLFYSVGIGQISSEVPQNLSASRPQDRQFILSSKKLLLSDSGFYLCAWSLGLSGGQETQYFGPGTRLLVL.

V and J are TRBV15 and TRBJ1-2, with D possibly matching TRBD1 (6 bases). V was cut by 0 bases and J by 6 bases, with 20 bases left in between. Looked up from germline, CDR1 is LNHNV and CDR2 is YYDKDF (reference sequence). The CDR3 contains 17 residues. The CDR3 region has the DNA TGTGCCACCAGCAGAGATTTTTTAGGGGGGGGCGGAGATGGCTACACCTTC. Its translation is CATSRDFLGGGGDGYTF.

J is TRBJ1-1 and V is TRBV29-1; TRBD1 is a possible D gene (5 bases). This CDR3 contains 13 residues. Germline loops: CDR1 SQVTM, CDR2 ANQGSEA. V was pared by 4 bases and J by 3 bases, with 12 bases between. CDR3 bases: TGCAGCGTTGCAGGGAGTATAGACACTGAAGCTTTCTTT. Amino acids: CSVAGSIDTEAFF.